What follows are 2 T cell receptor beta chains derived from one specimen sequenced in a study of cytomegalovirus exposure and HLA in healthy donors. Primers for the PCR totalled 60 Vbeta and 13 Jbeta. TCRdb's table, derived via immunoSEQ multiplex PCR, lists solely in-frame clones and lacks some. The sample records roughly 68,000 clones, 60% to 75% being singletons. The sample taken for sequencing was PBMCs. Receptor source: a man aged 35 to 55 in good health and CMV-seropositive.

As concerns this clone: One end of the junction is discordant with germline, which a read error may explain. This CDR3 reads CASSPWTSGGQETQYF. The CDR3 DNA reads TGTGCTAGCAGCCCCTGGACTAGCGGGGGCCAAGAGACCCAGTACTTC. The rearrangement links TRBV7-7 to TRBJ2-5; 13 bases are shared with TRBD2. The V gene's germline CDR1 is SSHAT and CDR2 FNYEAQ (reference sequence). The CDR3 covers 16 residues. Full variable domain (rest looked up from reference TRBV7-7 and TRBJ2-5): GAGVSQSPRYKVTKRGQDVTLRCDPISSHATLYWYQQALGQGPEFLTYFNYEAQPDKSGLPSDRFSAERPEGSISTLTIQRTEQRDSAMYRCASSPWTSGGQETQYFGPGTRLLVL.

This clone was observed a handful of times. In DNA form, the CDR3 reads TGTGCCAGCAGCTTAGGAACCGGGACAGCCTCCCAAGAGACCCAGTACTTC. It yields the protein CASSLGTGTASQETQYF. The V gene is TRBV7-9, the J gene TRBJ2-5; 7 nucleotides match TRBD1. Trimming took 1 base from V and 1 from J; bases not matched to a gene: 9. Germline V gene sequence: CDR1 SEHNR, CDR2 FQNEAQ (reference sequence). There are 17 residues in the CDR3.